Listed below are T cell receptor beta chains from one sample, sequenced in a study of blood T cell repertoires in COVID-19. The protocol was immunoSEQ multiplex PCR, while the TCRdb copy is restricted to in-frame clones and leaves out a portion. Here the sample spans 350,000 to 450,000 clones, approximately 86% being singletons. Material for sequencing was peripheral blood. The source is a woman aged 55-75 years with COVID-19, enrolled during active disease. Both conserved end residues are part of each CDR3. A D gene is named only where the DNA matches it firmly. Clone size is shown for a subset of rows, as once, few, many or a class of expanded clone.

TRBV3-1/TRBV3-2	-	TRBJ1-1	-	CASSPLDRNTEAFF	TGTGCCAGCAGCCCCCTAGACAGGAACACTGAAGCTTTCTTT
TRBV3-1/TRBV3-2	-	TRBJ1-3	-	CASSHRGYSGNTIYF	TGTGCCAGCAGCCACCGGGGGTACTCTGGAAACACCATATATTTT
TRBV4-3	-	TRBJ1-5	TRBD1	CASSQDVWGQGAAQPQHF	TGCGCCAGCAGCCAAGATGTTTGGGGACAGGGGGCTGCCCAGCCCCAGCATTTT
TRBV27	-	TRBJ2-7	TRBD1	CASRRGQGSYEQYF	TGTGCCAGCAGACGAGGACAGGGATCATACGAGCAGTACTTC
TRBV7-2	-	TRBJ1-1	-	CASSRRSTMNTEAFF	TGTGCCAGCAGCAGGAGGAGTACCATGAACACTGAAGCTTTCTTT
TRBV10-3	-	TRBJ2-3	-	CAISVAGTDTQYF	TGTGCCATCAGTGTAGCGGGCACAGATACGCAGTATTTT
TRBV29-1	-	TRBJ1-1	-	CSDHGTLTFF	TGCAGCGATCACGGGACACTAACTTTCTTT
TRBV21-1	-	TRBJ2-1	-	CASRDPGQKYNEQFF	TGTGCCAGCAGAGATCCGGGACAGAAATACAATGAGCAGTTCTTC
TRBV2	once	TRBJ1-4	TRBD1	CASKGTGATNEKLFF	TGTGCCAGCAAGGGGACAGGTGCAACTAATGAAAAACTGTTTTTT
TRBV4-1	-	TRBJ2-7	TRBD1	CASSQRTGSSYEQYF	TGCGCCAGCAGCCAGCGGACAGGTAGCTCCTACGAGCAGTACTTC
TRBV2	-	TRBJ1-5	-	CASIKDTGSNQPQHF	TGTGCCAGCATAAAGGATACAGGTAGCAATCAGCCCCAGCATTTT
TRBV6-5	-	TRBJ1-3	-	CASSYSLRGFGNTIYF	TGTGCCAGCAGTTACTCGCTCCGGGGATTTGGAAACACCATATATTTT
TRBV28	once	TRBJ1-4	TRBD1	CASSSTGGLRVTNEKLFF	TGTGCCAGCAGTTCTACAGGGGGCCTTCGGGTAACTAATGAAAAACTGTTTTTT
TRBV4-3	-	TRBJ1-2	TRBD1	CASSQFGTGDSNYGYTF	TGCGCCAGCAGCCAATTCGGGACAGGGGACTCTAACTATGGCTACACCTTC
TRBV6-4	many	TRBJ1-2	-	CASSEGGSSYGYTF	TGTGCCAGCAGTGAAGGTGGGAGCAGCTATGGCTACACCTTC
TRBV18	once	TRBJ1-2	-	CASSPFDFGGGNYGYTF	TGTGCCAGCTCACCATTTGATTTCGGGGGAGGGAACTATGGCTACACCTTC
TRBV9	-	TRBJ1-1	-	CASSPEPDYTEAFF	TGTGCCAGCAGCCCCGAGCCTGATTACACTGAAGCTTTCTTT
TRBV7-2	-	TRBJ2-1	-	CASSSGLWDEQFF	TGTGCCAGCAGCTCAGGACTCTGGGATGAGCAGTTCTTC
TRBV24-1	-	TRBJ2-5	TRBD1	CATSDSTGFQETQYF	TGTGCCACCAGTGACTCGACAGGGTTCCAAGAGACCCAGTACTTC
TRBV19	-	TRBJ1-4	TRBD1	CAAADRGMGIYEKLFF	TGTGCCGCAGCTGACAGGGGGATGGGAATCTATGAAAAACTGTTTTTT
TRBV10-3	-	TRBJ1-2	-	CAISPGGDYGYTF	TGTGCCATCAGCCCGGGAGGGGACTATGGCTACACCTTC
TRBV5-1	once	TRBJ2-2	TRBD2	CASSDTSGANTGELFF	TGCGCCAGCAGCGATACTAGCGGGGCGAACACCGGGGAGCTGTTTTTT